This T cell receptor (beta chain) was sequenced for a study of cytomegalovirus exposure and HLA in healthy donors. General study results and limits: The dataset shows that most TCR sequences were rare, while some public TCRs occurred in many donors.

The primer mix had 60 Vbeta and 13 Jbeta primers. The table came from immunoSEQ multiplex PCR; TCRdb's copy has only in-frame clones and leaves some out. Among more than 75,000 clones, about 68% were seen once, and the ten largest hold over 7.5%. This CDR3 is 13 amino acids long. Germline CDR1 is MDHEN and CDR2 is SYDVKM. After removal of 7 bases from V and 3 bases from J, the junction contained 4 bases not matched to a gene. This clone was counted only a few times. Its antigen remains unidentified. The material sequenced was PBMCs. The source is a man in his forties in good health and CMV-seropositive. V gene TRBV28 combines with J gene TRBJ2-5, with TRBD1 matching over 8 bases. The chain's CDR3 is CASTKDREETQYF. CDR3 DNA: TGTGCCAGCACCAAGGACAGGGAAGAGACCCAGTACTTC.